This TCR beta chain stems from a study of technical replicates of blood from a handful of donors (dated by TCRdb to about 2017). Notes on this clone: Its antigen is still unknown. No base qualities exist here, and no much larger clone lies one base off it.

The library came from the immunoSEQ multiplex PCR assay. The clones in this table, taken by TCRdb from immuneACCESS, are in-frame only. Not every clone is retained; where verified, under half of the shortfall comes from an unresolved V gene, and the cause of the rest is unknown. The sample table shows around 15,000 clones, and over 65% are seen once. Around 9.1% of the sample is taken by the ten largest. Sequenced: PBMCs. The source of this sequence is a human donor in good health. Some clones in this sample may be carry-over from other donors' samples.

The DNA sequence is TGTGCCATCAGTGCCGGGACAGGTCCCTACGAGCAGTACTTC. This is translated as CAISAGTGPYEQYF. The chain couples TRBV10-3 to TRBJ2-7, with 8 middle bases fitting TRBD1. Reading the germline V gene gives CDR1 ENHRY and CDR2 SYGVKD. V trim: 4 bases; J trim: 2 bases; unmatched bases: 4. Inclusive of the bounding cysteine and phenylalanine, the CDR3 is 14 residues long. The CDR3 DNA has 42 bases and is translated from base 1.